This T cell receptor beta chain came from a study of T cells in tuberculosis. Study at large: In South Africa, adults with active tuberculosis were compared with IGRA-negative and latently infected IGRA-positive adolescents. The study, taken as a whole, reports: Smaller alpha distances in active tuberculosis partly reflected shorter CDR3-alpha lengths.

This clone has a single count. Its matching antigen is unknown. Sequenced by immunoSEQ multiplex PCR; TCRdb stores in-frame clones only, minus some. The sample lists tens of thousands of clones, nearly 90% occurring once. The V gene's germline CDR1 is LNHDA and CDR2 SQIVND (reference sequence). The V and J ends lost 1 base and 7 bases respectively, with 11 bases between them. The CDR3 has 14 amino acids. Time point reported: new active TB diagnosis, blood taken before or within 7 days of starting treatment. Each donor contributed roughly 100,000 T cells on average, unsorted. The chain combines TRBV19 with TRBJ1-5; D possibly corresponds to TRBD1 (6 bases). This TCR came from an adult with tuberculosis. The sample in question was PBMCs, obtained at tuberculosis diagnosis. CDR3 sequence: CASSIAGVQQPQHF. CDR3 sequence (DNA): TGTGCCAGTAGTATAGCAGGGGTTCAGCAGCCCCAGCATTTT. Supplemented by reference TRBV19 and TRBJ1-5, the full variable domain reads DGGITQSPKYLFRKEGQNVTLSCEQNLNHDAMYWYRQDPGQGLRLIYYSQIVNDFQKGDIAEGYSVSREKKESFPLTVTSAQKNPTAFYLCASSIAGVQQPQHFGDGTRLSIL.